These 28 T cell receptor beta chains were sequenced from one sample in a study of blood T cell repertoires in COVID-19. Sequencing was performed with immunoSEQ multiplex PCR; in TCRdb, only in-frame clones are kept and a portion is missing. The sample shows some 170,000 clones, more than 75% of them seen only once. The sample was peripheral blood. The receptors stem from a man between 40 and 49 years old with acute or convalescent COVID-19.

The rearrangement joins TRBV9 to TRBJ2-1; unclear D gene. The V end lost 0 bases, the J end lost 5 bases, and 12 bases lay between the germline ends. The CDR3 covers 15 residues. Germline-derived CDR1 and CDR2 are SGDLS and YYNGEE. The CDR3 sequence: CASSVGARLNNEQFF. Written as DNA, the CDR3 is TGTGCCAGCAGCGTAGGGGCCCGTCTTAACAATGAGCAGTTCTTC.

V gene TRBV27 combines with J gene TRBJ2-3, with unresolved D. CDR1 is MNHEY, CDR2 SMNVEV, per germline (reference sequence). This CDR3 spans 13 amino acids. V lost 3 bases and J lost 2, with 6 bases in between. As DNA, the CDR3 is TGTGCCAGCAGTTTCCAACACACAGATACGCAGTATTTT. Its translation: CASSFQHTDTQYF.

The chain links TRBV6-5 to TRBJ2-1; no clear D. Trimming took off 6 bases at V and 7 bases at J, with 10 bases between the two ends. CDR1 MNHEY and CDR2 SVGAGI come from the germline V gene. This CDR3 spans 12 amino acids. For the CDR3, the DNA is TGTGCCAGCAGAACCCGGTGGAATGAGCAGTTCTTC. Amino acid sequence: CASRTRWNEQFF.

In its sample, this clone was seen once. This sequence joins TRBV9 and TRBJ1-2; TRBD1 might be the D (6 bases). The CDR3 totals 15 residues. The V gene lost 0 bases and the J gene lost 7 bases, with 16 bases spanning the gap. Germline lookup yields CDR1 SGDLS and CDR2 YYNGEE. Here the CDR3 reads CASSVASGVEGGYTF. CDR3 bases: TGTGCCAGCAGCGTAGCATCAGGGGTTGAAGGTGGCTACACCTTC. The full variable domain, with the rest looked up from reference TRBV9 and TRBJ1-2, is DSGVTQTPKHLITATGQRVTLRCSPRSGDLSVYWYQQSLDQGLQFLIQYYNGEERAKGNILERFSAQQFPDLHSELNLSSLELGDSALYFCASSVASGVEGGYTFGSGTRLTVV.

V usage is TRBV9 and J usage is TRBJ2-2, with D perhaps TRBD2 (6 bases). The V end was cut by 3 bases, the J end by 5 bases, with 17 bases between. The germline V gene has CDR1 SGDLS and CDR2 YYNGEE. This CDR3 contains 16 residues. CDR3 bases: TGTGCCAGCAGCGGCCGACCGGGGGTTGGTACCGGGGAGCTGTTTTTT. Amino acids: CASSGRPGVGTGELFF.

V and J are TRBV6-5 and TRBJ2-7; 8 bases align to TRBD1. From germline, CDR1 is MNHEY and CDR2 SVGAGI. The CDR3 is 14 residues long. V shed 6 bases and J 3 bases; nucleotides not matched to a gene: 7. The DNA of the CDR3 is TGTGCCAGCAGATGGGGACAGGCTAACTACGAGCAGTACTTC. Amino acid sequence: CASRWGQANYEQYF.

The chain carries TRBV11-2 and TRBJ1-5; D is unresolved. The length of the CDR3 is 15 residues. Trimming removed 0 bases at V and 1 base at J, with 7 bases between. Germline values: CDR1 SGHAT, CDR2 FQNNGV. The CDR3 DNA reads as TGTGCCAGCAGCTTAGATTTACAGAGCAATCAGCCCCAGCATTTT. Protein sequence: CASSLDLQSNQPQHF.

The genes are TRBV7-9 and TRBJ2-7; D ambiguous. Between the trimmed V and J ends, which lost 5 bases and 6 bases, there was a span of 11 bases. Germline lookup yields CDR1 SEHNR and CDR2 FQNEAQ (reference sequence). The CDR3 sequence is 12 residues long. The CDR3 coding sequence is TGTGCCAGCAGCAGGCAGGCCGCCGAGCAGTACTTC. It specifies CASSRQAAEQYF.

The chain joins TRBV6-5 to TRBJ1-6; weak D call: TRBD1 (6 bases). The CDR3 covers 14 residues. Germline CDR1 MNHEY, CDR2 SVGAGI. Trimming stripped 4 bases from V and 4 bases from J, with 8 bases between. This chain's CDR3 is CASSSGQYNSPLHF. CDR3 nucleotide sequence: TGTGCCAGCAGTTCAGGACAGTATAATTCACCCCTCCACTTT.

This chain joins TRBV2 and TRBJ2-3; 7 bases align to TRBD2. CDR1 SNHLY and CDR2 FYNNEI come from the germline V gene. The CDR3 runs 13 residues. Germline trimming cut 4 bases from V and 6 bases from J; bases unmatched to any gene: 4. The CDR3 loop reads CASSGEGRDTQYF. In nucleotides, the CDR3 is TGTGCCAGCAGTGGGGAGGGCCGCGATACGCAGTATTTT.

V gene TRBV3-1 (or the pseudogene TRBV3-2) combines with J gene TRBJ1-2; D might be TRBD1 (5 bases). Trimming pared 3 bases from V and 4 bases from J, leaving 12 bases between. The CDR3 is 14 residues long. CDR1 is LGHDT, CDR2 YNNKEL, per germline (reference sequence). For the CDR3, the DNA is TGTGCCAGCAGCCACAGGGAGGTCAGCTATGGCTACACCTTC. Amino acid sequence: CASSHREVSYGYTF.

The chain employs TRBV24-1 and TRBJ2-5, with a possible D match to TRBD1 (5 bases). The CDR3 has 16 amino acids. The ends were cut back, 1 base at V and 0 bases at J, with 11 bases in the middle. The germline V gene encodes CDR1 KGHDR and CDR2 SFDVKD. Here the CDR3 DNA reads TGTGCCACCAGTGATTTTACGAAGACAGACCAAGAGACCCAGTACTTC. It yields the protein CATSDFTKTDQETQYF.

The chain joins TRBV7-8 to TRBJ1-1, with a tentative D call TRBD1 (5 bases). Trimming took off 0 bases at V and 11 bases at J, with 10 bases between the two ends. Germline CDR1 SGHVS, CDR2 FQNEAQ. This CDR3 is built from 12 residues. The DNA of the CDR3 is TGTGCCAGCAGCTTAGCGGGGGAGGGTGCTTTCTTT. As protein: CASSLAGEGAFF. Full variable domain (outside the CDR3, taken from reference TRBV7-8 and TRBJ1-1): GAGVSQSPRYKVAKRGQDVALRCDPISGHVSLFWYQQALGQGPEFLTYFQNEAQLDKSGLPSDRFFAERPEGSVSTLKIQRTQQEDSAVYLCASSLAGEGAFFGQGTRLTVV.

This sequence joins TRBV10-3 and TRBJ2-1; a possible D gene is TRBD1 (5 bases). Trimming removed 0 bases from V and 5 bases from J, with 14 bases in between. The CDR3 length is 16 residues. Germline V CDR1 and CDR2: ENHRY, SYGVKD. For the CDR3, the DNA is TGTGCCATCAGTGAGTCGGCCAGGGTTATCGACAATGAGCAGTTCTTC. Residues: CAISESARVIDNEQFF.

The chain is built from TRBV18 and TRBJ1-6, with D possibly TRBD1 on 5 matching bases. Trimming pared 3 bases from V and 7 bases from J, leaving 16 bases between. Germline CDR1 is KGHSH and CDR2 is LQKENI. The CDR3 has 16 residues. CDR3 bases: TGTGCCAGCTCACCCGAGGGAGGGACTACCAATTCACCCCTCCACTTT. This translates into CASSPEGGTTNSPLHF.

V and J are TRBV19 and TRBJ2-5; D is possibly TRBD2 (6 bases). V shed 6 bases and J shed 10 bases, with 27 bases lying between them. From germline, CDR1 is LNHDA and CDR2 SQIVND (reference sequence). The CDR3 has 16 residues. The CDR3 DNA reads TGTGCCAGTAGCATCTACGGGACTCCGACGGGGTTGGACCAGTACTTC. It translates to CASSIYGTPTGLDQYF.

In this sample, this clone turned up once. The chain has TRBV30 and TRBJ1-5; D gene ambiguous. V lost 1 base and J lost 0, with 10 bases in between. The germline CDR1 and CDR2 sequences are GTSNPN and SVGIG (reference sequence). CDR3 size: 15 residues. This CDR3 is CAWSGAGNSNQPQHF. The CDR3 bases are TGTGCCTGGAGTGGGGCCGGGAATAGCAATCAGCCCCAGCATTTT.

This chain links TRBV6-1 with TRBJ1-2; tentatively, D is TRBD1 (5 bases). Germline V lookup: CDR1 MNHNS, CDR2 SASEGT. CDR3 length: 13 amino acids. Between the trimmed V and J ends, which lost 3 bases and 5 bases, there was a span of 10 bases. The CDR3 nucleotides are TGTGCCAGCAGTGATTCCTCAGGGTATGGCTACACCTTC. Amino acid sequence: CASSDSSGYGYTF.

The chain carries TRBV5-1 and TRBJ2-3; maybe TRBD1 (6 bases). V gave up 0 bases and J gave up 3 bases, with 11 bases separating them. The CDR3 is 15 residues long. Germline lookup yields CDR1 SGHRS and CDR2 YFSETQ. The CDR3 reads CASSLEQGGTDTQYF. The CDR3 nucleotides are TGCGCCAGCAGCTTGGAACAGGGTGGTACAGATACGCAGTATTTT.

This chain connects TRBV3-1 (or the pseudogene TRBV3-2) to TRBJ1-3; a possible D gene is TRBD1 (5 bases). CDR1 and CDR2 (germline): LGHDT, YNNKEL (reference sequence). This CDR3 comprises 14 residues. Between the trimmed V and J ends, which lost 3 bases and 7 bases, there was a span of 13 bases. CDR3 nucleotides: TGTGCCAGCAGCCATCGGGGGGAGGCCAACACCATATATTTT. Protein: CASSHRGEANTIYF.

This clone appeared once. V and J are TRBV11-2 and TRBJ2-3; 10 bases align to TRBD2. CDR3 length: 15 residues. Germline assignment: CDR1 SGHAT and CDR2 FQNNGV. The V gene end was trimmed by 5 bases and the J gene end by 2 bases; junction bases not matched to a gene: 4. CDR3 in amino acids: CASSPLAGLTDTQYF. DNA of the CDR3: TGTGCCAGCAGCCCACTAGCGGGGCTCACAGATACGCAGTATTTT.

V is TRBV29-1 and J is TRBJ2-2; the D gene is possibly TRBD1 (5 bases). The CDR3 length is 14 residues. Trimming removed 7 bases from V and 7 bases from J, with 19 bases in between. Germline V gives CDR1 SQVTM, CDR2 ANQGSEA. CDR3 coding DNA: TGCAGCGCCCGTGACCCCCCAACAGGCGGGGAGCTGTTTTTT. It is translated as CSARDPPTGGELFF.

The rearrangement links TRBV27 to TRBJ2-7; 9 nucleotides match TRBD1. J gave up 2 bases and V 8 bases, and 10 bases lay outside the gene matches. The CDR3 totals 15 residues. CDR1 and CDR2 (germline): MNHEY, SMNVEV (reference sequence). The CDR3 DNA is TGTGCCAGCGCACGATCCGGGACAGGGACCTACGAGCAGTACTTC. It encodes CASARSGTGTYEQYF.

The J gene is TRBJ2-2, the V gene TRBV29-1, with D perhaps matching TRBD2 (5 bases). Trimming took off 8 bases at V and 6 bases at J, with 10 bases between the two ends. Germline V gives CDR1 SQVTM, CDR2 ANQGSEA. The CDR3 runs to 11 residues. The DNA of the CDR3 is TGCAGCTCTGGGGAGTCCGGGGAGCTGTTTTTT. It is translated as CSSGESGELFF.

The chain carries TRBV7-2 and TRBJ1-2; D perhaps matches TRBD1 (5 bases). Trimming shortened V by 5 bases and J by 4 bases, and 20 bases separated the two germline ends. The CDR3 is 16 amino acids. The germline gives CDR1 SGHTA, CDR2 FQGNSA. The CDR3 DNA sequence: TGTGCCAGCAGCCAAGCCGCGGGACTACCTAGCTATGGCTACACCTTC. Its protein product is CASSQAAGLPSYGYTF.

This chain uses TRBV6-2 or TRBV6-3 with TRBJ2-7, with no clear D. Per the germline V gene, CDR1 is MNHEY and CDR2 is SVGEGT. This CDR3 has 13 residues. V was pared by 0 bases and J by 2 bases, with 5 bases between. The CDR3: CASSYSSPYEQYF. CDR3 DNA sequence: TGTGCCAGCAGTTACTCTAGTCCCTACGAGCAGTACTTC.

The chain combines TRBV18 with TRBJ1-6; the match to TRBD1 covers 10 bases. The CDR3 covers 15 residues. Germline trimming cut 4 bases from V and 7 bases from J; bases unmatched to any gene: 4. The germline V gene has CDR1 KGHSH and CDR2 LQKENI. CDR3 coding DNA: TGTGCCAGCTCACGTGGGACAGGGGTAAATTCACCCCTCCACTTT. It is translated as CASSRGTGVNSPLHF. Full variable domain (missing parts from reference TRBV18 and TRBJ1-6): NAGVMQNPRHLVRRRGQEARLRCSPMKGHSHVYWYRQLPEEGLKFMVYLQKENIIDESGMPKERFSAEFPKEGPSILRIQQVVRGDSAAYFCASSRGTGVNSPLHFGNGTRLTVT.

The genes are TRBV9 and TRBJ1-1, with a possible D match to TRBD1 (6 bases). Germline assignment: CDR1 SGDLS and CDR2 YYNGEE. V gave up 3 bases and J gave up 4 bases, with 13 bases separating them. The CDR3 is made up of 14 amino acids. This CDR3 reads CASSETVGATEAFF. In DNA, the CDR3 is TGTGCCAGCAGCGAGACCGTGGGGGCCACTGAAGCTTTCTTT.